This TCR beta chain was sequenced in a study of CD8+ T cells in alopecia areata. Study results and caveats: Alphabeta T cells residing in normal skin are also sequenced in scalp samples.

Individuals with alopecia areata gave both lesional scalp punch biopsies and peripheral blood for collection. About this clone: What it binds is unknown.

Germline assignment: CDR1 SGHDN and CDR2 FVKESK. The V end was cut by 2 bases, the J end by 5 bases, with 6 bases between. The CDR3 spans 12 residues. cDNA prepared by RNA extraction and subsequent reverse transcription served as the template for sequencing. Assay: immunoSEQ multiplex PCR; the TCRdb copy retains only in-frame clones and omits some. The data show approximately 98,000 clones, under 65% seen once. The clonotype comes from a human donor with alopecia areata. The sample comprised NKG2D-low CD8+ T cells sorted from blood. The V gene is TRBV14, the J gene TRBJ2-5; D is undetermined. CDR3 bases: TGTGCCAGCAGCCAACCTGGGGAGACCCAGTACTTC. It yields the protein CASSQPGETQYF.